One and the same sample provided the 24 T cell receptor beta chains below, sequenced in a study of blood T cell repertoires in COVID-19 (dated by TCRdb to about 2020). Receptor libraries were prepared by the immunoSEQ multiplex PCR assay. In its TCRdb copy, this immuneACCESS table keeps in-frame sequences only and misses some clones. Where compared with another copy, unresolved V genes explain less than half of these, and the others have no known cause. This sample holds around 400,000 clones; more than 70% were observed only once. The biggest ten clones account for around 1.2% of the sample. The specimen sequenced was peripheral blood. These receptors were obtained from a man aged 35-49 years with acute or convalescent COVID-19.

The chain carries TRBV2 and TRBJ1-1, with a tentative D call TRBD1 (6 bases). The CDR3 is made up of 14 amino acids. Trimming removed 8 bases from V and 8 bases from J, with 21 bases in between. The V gene's germline CDR1 is SNHLY and CDR2 FYNNEI. The CDR3 DNA follows: TGTGCCAGCTTCATACCAGGGGACGTAGCAGAAGCTTTCTTT. Translated: CASFIPGDVAEAFF.

This sequence joins TRBV18 and TRBJ2-7, with D maybe TRBD1 (6 bases). Germline V gene lookup returns CDR1 KGHSH and CDR2 LQKENI. Deletions cut 4 bases from V and 2 bases from J, with 21 bases between. CDR3 length equals 17 residues. The CDR3 is CASSLLVGQASTYEQYF. The DNA for the CDR3 is TGTGCCAGCTCACTTTTAGTGGGACAAGCGAGCACCTACGAGCAGTACTTC.

Comment on this clone: The junction and the germline gene differ at one end; a read error may be behind it. The chain carries TRBV24-1 and TRBJ2-3; 13 bases fit TRBD2. CDR3 length: 17 amino acids. In germline, CDR1 is KGHDR, CDR2 SFDVKD. CDR3 loop: CAISDPRTSGGLDTQYF. The CDR3 region has the DNA TGTGCCATCAGTGATCCTCGGACTAGCGGGGGTTTAGATACGCAGTATTTT.

This chain connects TRBV7-3 to TRBJ2-2; 7 bases are shared with TRBD2. This CDR3 is built from 12 residues. With 8 bases clipped from V and 7 bases from J, the junction kept 4 bases outside the gene matches. CDR1 is SGHTA, CDR2 FQGTGA, per germline. The CDR3 sequence: CASGRGGGELFF. CDR3 coding DNA: TGTGCCAGCGGCCGCGGGGGCGGGGAGCTGTTTTTT.

The gene calls are TRBV6-1 and TRBJ1-6; weak D call: TRBD1 (6 bases). V lost 1 base to trimming and J lost 0 bases, with 13 bases between them. This CDR3 region has 18 residues. From germline, CDR1 is MNHNS and CDR2 SASEGT. For the CDR3, the DNA is TGTGCCAGCAGTGAAGTGGGGGCTACGAGCTCCTATAATTCACCCCTCCACTTT. Translating it yields CASSEVGATSSYNSPLHF.

The chain couples TRBV5-1 to TRBJ2-1; 12 bases agree with TRBD2. The germline gives CDR1 SGHRS, CDR2 YFSETQ. The CDR3 is 17 amino acids. V lost 5 bases and J lost 4; bases outside the gene matches: 10. The CDR3 DNA is TGCGCCAGCAGAGGTGGCCTAGCGGGAGGGAAATACAATGAGCAGTTCTTC. It encodes CASRGGLAGGKYNEQFF.

The V call is TRBV9, the J call TRBJ2-1; a weak D match, TRBD2 (6 bases). The CDR3 is 12 amino acids. V lost 0 bases, J lost 10 bases, and 8 bases lay in between. Per germline, CDR1 SGDLS and CDR2 YYNGEE. The chain's CDR3 is CASSVGRGEQFF. DNA of the CDR3: TGTGCCAGCAGCGTAGGGCGGGGCGAGCAGTTCTTC.

The V call is TRBV7-9, the J call TRBJ1-1; 7 bases agree with TRBD1. The trim removed 3 bases at V and 4 bases at J, leaving 5 bases unmatched. Germline loops: CDR1 SEHNR, CDR2 FQNEAQ (reference sequence). The CDR3 consists of 14 residues. CDR3 protein: CASSFGGQSTEAFF. CDR3 sequence (DNA): TGTGCCAGCAGCTTCGGGGGACAGTCCACTGAAGCTTTCTTT. The entire variable domain, with the rest obtained from reference TRBV7-9 and TRBJ1-1, is as follows: DTGVSQNPRHKITKRGQNVTFRCDPISEHNRLYWYRQTLGQGPEFLTYFQNEAQLEKSRLLSDRFSAERPKGSFSTLEIQRTEQGDSAMYLCASSFGGQSTEAFFGQGTRLTVV.

V gene TRBV10-2 combines with J gene TRBJ2-1, with 16 bases matching TRBD2. Germline V lookup: CDR1 WSHSY, CDR2 SAAADI. Unmatched junction bases numbered 6, after V lost 7 bases and J lost 0 bases. The CDR3 runs to 18 residues. The CDR3 DNA reads TGCGCCAGCATCGCGGGACTAGCGGGGGGGAGCTCCTACAATGAGCAGTTCTTC. Translating gives CASIAGLAGGSSYNEQFF.

This clone was found a few times. The chain joins TRBV5-8 to TRBJ1-5; D possibly corresponds to TRBD1 (6 bases). Trimming cost V 4 bases and J 7 bases, with 18 bases left between them. Germline V gene lookup returns CDR1 SGHTS and CDR2 YDEGEE. This CDR3 region has 15 residues. In DNA form, the CDR3 reads TGTGCCAGCAGCACCCGGATAGGGGGTAAGCAGCCCCAGCATTTT. This encodes CASSTRIGGKQPQHF.

The chain has TRBV12-5 and TRBJ1-2, with 8 bases identical to TRBD1. The CDR3 covers 13 residues. CDR1 and CDR2 from the germline V gene are LGHNT and FRNRAP. V lost 5 bases to trimming and J lost 4 bases; unmatched junction nucleotides: 3. The chain's CDR3 is CASGLGQAYGYTF. The CDR3 DNA reads TGTGCTAGTGGTCTGGGACAGGCCTATGGCTACACCTTC.

The chain recombines TRBV6-5 with TRBJ1-5; D not resolved. CDR1 and CDR2 (germline): MNHEY, SVGAGI. The CDR3 covers 14 residues. The V end lost 6 bases, the J end lost 5 bases, and 14 bases lay between the germline ends. The CDR3: CASRDGLIHQPQHF. The DNA for the CDR3 is TGTGCCAGCAGGGACGGACTCATTCATCAGCCCCAGCATTTT.

The gene calls are TRBV5-1 and TRBJ2-2; a possible D gene is TRBD2 (6 bases). Germline assignment: CDR1 SGHRS and CDR2 YFSETQ. The V gene lost 4 bases and the J gene lost 4 bases, with 17 bases spanning the gap. This CDR3 contains 16 residues. CDR3 in amino acids: CASSIGTGRTTGELFF. In DNA, the CDR3 is TGCGCCAGCAGCATCGGGACTGGTAGGACCACCGGGGAGCTGTTTTTT.

The V call is TRBV29-1, the J call TRBJ2-1; a weak D match, TRBD2 (6 bases). V lost 8 bases, J lost 8 bases, and 19 bases lay in between. The CDR3 covers 13 residues. Germline CDR1 reads SQVTM; CDR2 reads ANQGSEA. CDR3 residues: CSLLGGSGYEQFF. The CDR3 DNA follows: TGCAGCCTCCTAGGAGGGAGTGGCTATGAGCAGTTCTTC.

This sequence joins TRBV10-1 and TRBJ2-1; 11 nucleotides agree with TRBD2. This CDR3 region has 13 residues. Germline CDR1 is WNHNN and CDR2 is SYGVQD (reference sequence). The V gene end was trimmed by 5 bases and the J gene end by 10 bases; junction bases not matched to a gene: 4. CDR3 sequence reads: CASSLGTSGEQFF. CDR3 coding DNA: TGCGCCAGCAGTCTCGGGACTAGCGGAGAGCAGTTCTTC.

This clone came up once. This chain joins TRBV10-3 and TRBJ2-5, with D possibly TRBD2 on 6 matching bases. Germline lookup yields CDR1 ENHRY and CDR2 SYGVKD. The V end was cut by 0 bases, the J end by 5 bases, with 13 bases between. The CDR3 contains 15 residues. For the CDR3, the DNA is TGTGCCATCAGTGAGTCGAGTTGGGAGGAGGAGACCCAGTACTTC. Amino acids: CAISESSWEEETQYF.

This clone has a handful of counts. V is TRBV4-2 and J is TRBJ1-1; D perhaps matches TRBD1 (5 bases). The CDR3 extends over 15 amino acids. Trimming left V 7 bases short and J 4 bases short, with 19 bases between. Germline assignment: CDR1 LGHNA and CDR2 YNFKEQ. In nucleotides, the CDR3 is TGTGCCAGCACTAACTCCGGGACTGCCTTCACTGAAGCTTTCTTT. Translation gives CASTNSGTAFTEAFF.

The rearrangement joins TRBV29-1 to TRBJ2-1; TRBD1 agrees at 10 bases. This CDR3 contains 14 residues. Germline V gene data show CDR1 as SQVTM and CDR2 as ANQGSEA. V lost 5 bases, J lost 4 bases, and 5 bases stayed unmatched. CDR3 sequence (DNA): TGCAGCGTTAAATTGGGACAGGGGTACAATGAGCAGTTCTTC. It yields the protein CSVKLGQGYNEQFF.

This chain joins TRBV3-1 (or the pseudogene TRBV3-2) and TRBJ2-1; weak D call: TRBD2 (5 bases). The V gene lost 6 bases and the J gene lost 0 bases, with 12 bases spanning the gap. There are 15 residues in the CDR3. Germline values: CDR1 LGHDT, CDR2 YNNKEL (reference sequence). The DNA for the CDR3 is TGTGCCAGCAGTCCCGGACTCAGCTCCTACAATGAGCAGTTCTTC. Amino acids: CASSPGLSSYNEQFF.

The chain carries TRBV2 and TRBJ2-1; the match to TRBD2 covers 13 bases. V gave up 7 bases and J gave up 9 bases; unmatched junction bases: 12. Germline V CDR1 and CDR2: SNHLY, FYNNEI. This CDR3 region has 16 residues. CDR3 sequence (DNA): TGTGCCAGCAATACCGGGACTAGCGGGACCGGGAGTGAGCAGTTCTTC. As protein: CASNTGTSGTGSEQFF.

This clone was seen just once. The same CDR3 also results from other DNA sequences found in this sample. This rearrangement joins TRBV28 to TRBJ2-2, with 8 bases lining up with TRBD1. Trimming cost V 5 bases and J 3 bases; bases outside gene matches: 2. This CDR3 is 14 amino acids long. Germline V gene sequence: CDR1 MDHEN, CDR2 SYDVKM. The DNA for the CDR3 is TGTGCCAGCAGTGGACAGGGATACACCGGGGAGCTGTTTTTT. Protein sequence: CASSGQGYTGELFF.

This rearrangement joins TRBV27 to TRBJ2-7; D remains ambiguous. The CDR3 totals 13 residues. V lost 2 bases and J lost 7, with 12 bases in between. Germline CDR1 and CDR2: MNHEY and SMNVEV (reference sequence). Here the CDR3 DNA reads TGTGCCAGCAGTTTACGTCGAGAATTAGAGCAGTACTTC. It is translated as CASSLRRELEQYF.

This clone was detected once. V is TRBV9 and J is TRBJ1-1, with D perhaps TRBD1 (5 bases). The germline V gene has CDR1 SGDLS and CDR2 YYNGEE. The V and J ends lost 3 bases and 4 bases respectively, with 13 bases between them. The CDR3 totals 14 residues. The CDR3 DNA follows: TGTGCCAGCAGCGCAATACAGGAGGGCACTGAAGCTTTCTTT. It translates to CASSAIQEGTEAFF. The variable domain in full, with the rest retrieved from reference TRBV9 and TRBJ1-1, is DSGVTQTPKHLITATGQRVTLRCSPRSGDLSVYWYQQSLDQGLQFLIQYYNGEERAKGNILERFSAQQFPDLHSELNLSSLELGDSALYFCASSAIQEGTEAFFGQGTRLTVV.

This clone was counted a single time. V and J are TRBV7-9 and TRBJ2-3, with D perhaps matching TRBD1 (6 bases). This CDR3 contains 13 residues. V lost 8 bases to trimming and J lost 0 bases, with 9 bases between them. Germline V gene data show CDR1 as SEHNR and CDR2 as FQNEAQ (reference sequence). The CDR3 loop reads CASGQTSTDTQYF. CDR3 sequence (DNA): TGTGCCAGCGGACAGACTAGCACAGATACGCAGTATTTT.